Listed below are T cell receptor beta chains from one sample, sequenced in a study of blood T cells in healthy people across ages. MiXCR, applied by TCRdb to the 5' RACE reads, yields one record per CDR3 protein. The sample yields fewer than 900,000 distinct CDR3 sequences, over 45% seen once. The sequenced material came from blood. These receptor sequences come from a woman aged 60-75 years in good health. Both conserved end residues are part of each CDR3. A D gene is named only where the DNA matches it firmly. The listing skips clone size in some rows; elsewhere it reads once, few, many or a size class.

>TRBV14|-|TRBJ2-7|16|-
TGTGCCAGCAGCCATTTTTCAGGGGAAAGCTCCTACGAGCAGTACTTC
CASSHFSGESSYEQYF
>TRBV3-1|few|TRBJ2-1|17|-
TGTGCCAGCAGCCCAGGTCTAAACGAATATCCGGTAGATGAGCAGTTCTTC
CASSPGLNEYPVDEQFF
>TRBV6-6|-|TRBJ2-7|15|TRBD2
TGTGCCAGCAGTCCTATTTGGGAGGGTGGCTACGAGCAGTACTTC
CASSPIWEGGYEQYF
>TRBV24-1|-|TRBJ2-1|15|-
TGTGCCACCTCCCCTCGGGACCTGTCCTACAATGAGCAGTTCTTC
CATSPRDLSYNEQFF
>TRBV6-2/TRBV6-3|few|TRBJ2-7|14|TRBD2
TGTGCCAGCAGTTACAGTCGGGGGGTCTACGAGCAGTACTTC
CASSYSRGVYEQYF
>TRBV2|-|TRBJ2-7|13|TRBD2
TGTGCCGGGAATAGCGGGAGGGAATACGAGCAGTACTTC
CAGNSGREYEQYF
>TRBV27|-|TRBJ2-5|13|-
TGTGCCAGCAGTGTCTGGGGTAGCGAGACCCAGTACTTC
CASSVWGSETQYF
>TRBV12-3/TRBV12-4|few|TRBJ2-1|15|-
TGTGCCAGCAGTTTGCTGGAAGCCTCCTACAATGAGCAGTTCTTC
CASSLLEASYNEQFF
>TRBV20-1|-|TRBJ2-6|15|-
TGCAGTGCTTGGGACGGATATTCTGGGGCCAACGTCCTGACTTTC
CSAWDGYSGANVLTF
>TRBV25-1|-|TRBJ1-4|17|TRBD1
TGTGCCAGCAGTGAATGGGGACAGGTGGGGCCTAATGAAAAACTGTTTTTT
CASSEWGQVGPNEKLFF
>TRBV7-9|-|TRBJ1-1|15|-
TGTGCCAGCAGCTTAGAGGGGTCTTTAGTGACTGAAGCTTTCTTT
CASSLEGSLVTEAFF
>TRBV29-1|-|TRBJ2-7|15|TRBD1
TGCAGTGTTTCCGAACAGGGGGCGATCATCCACGAGCAGTACTTC
CSVSEQGAIIHEQYF
>TRBV15|many|TRBJ2-7|13|-
TGTGCCACCAGCAGAGGGCTAGGGTACGAGCAGTACTTC
CATSRGLGYEQYF
>TRBV18|-|TRBJ1-1|13|TRBD1
TGTGCCAGCTCACCGGAGGGACAGAATAAAGCTTTCTTT
CASSPEGQNKAFF
>TRBV20-1|few|TRBJ2-1|13|-
TGCAGTTCTGTACGACAGGGAGGAAATGAGCAGTTCTTC
CSSVRQGGNEQFF
>TRBV20-1|-|TRBJ2-6|18|-
TGCAGTGCTAGAAAAAGGGGCACCTTTTACTCTGGGGCCAACGTCCTGACTTTC
CSARKRGTFYSGANVLTF
>TRBV2|-|TRBJ2-5|13|-
TGTGCCAGCAAAGGGGACGTCCAGGAGACCCAGTACTTC
CASKGDVQETQYF
>TRBV3-1|few|TRBJ2-1|16|TRBD2
TGTGCCAGCAGCCAGAGACTAGCGGGGTCCTACAATGAGCAGTTCTTC
CASSQRLAGSYNEQFF
>TRBV5-1|-|TRBJ2-3|13|-
TGCGCCAGCAATAGCGACAGCACAGATACGCAGTATTTT
CASNSDSTDTQYF
>TRBV27|-|TRBJ2-1|16|TRBD2
TGTGCCAGCAGTTTAGGCTCCAGCGGGAGTAGAAATCAGCAGTTCTTC
CASSLGSSGSRNQQFF
>TRBV3-1|few|TRBJ2-4|13|TRBD2
TGTGCCAGCAGCCAACCGGGAGGCGGGGAGCAGTACTTC
CASSQPGGGEQYF
>TRBV12-5|once|TRBJ2-2|16|TRBD1
TGTGCTAGTGGTTGGGGGACAGGGGCCAACGACGGGGAGCTGTTTTTT
CASGWGTGANDGELFF
>TRBV7-2|few|TRBJ1-1|15|-
TGTGCCAGCAGCTTTCAAACAGGACTGAACACTGAAGCTTTCTTT
CASSFQTGLNTEAFF
>TRBV6-6|once|TRBJ1-2|13|-
TGTGCCAGCAGCAAGAACAGGGTCAACGGCTACACCTTC
CASSKNRVNGYTF
>TRBV7-9|-|TRBJ2-5|17|-
TGTGCCAGCAGCTTAGCCCTGACTAATCGGAACCAAGAGACCCAGTACTTC
CASSLALTNRNQETQYF
>TRBV10-3|few|TRBJ2-1|17|TRBD1
TGTGCCATCAGTCCACCACGGGCGGGACAGGGGGGGAATGAGCAGTTCTTC
CAISPPRAGQGGNEQFF
>TRBV2|-|TRBJ2-5|15|TRBD2
TGTGCCAGCACCCTACTAGCGGGAGCCAGGGAGACCCAGTACTTC
CASTLLAGARETQYF
>TRBV28|-|TRBJ2-5|15|TRBD2
TGTGCCAGCAGTGCAACGGGACTAGGTGGGGAGACCCAGTACTTC
CASSATGLGGETQYF
>TRBV5-1|-|TRBJ1-4|14|-
TGCGCCAGCAGCTACGATAGATCGGGGCATCAGCTGTTTTTT
CASSYDRSGHQLFF
>TRBV6-5|few|TRBJ2-1|12|TRBD2
TGTGCCAGCGGGAGGGGTGGCAATGAGCAGTTCTTC
CASGRGGNEQFF
>TRBV20-1|-|TRBJ1-5|13|TRBD1
TGCAGTGCAATGGGACAGGGAAATCAGCCCCAGCATTTT
CSAMGQGNQPQHF
>TRBV29-1|few|TRBJ1-1|14|-
TGCAGCGTTAAAGCAGGGGCCATGAACACTGAAGCTTTCTTT
CSVKAGAMNTEAFF
>TRBV20-1|few|TRBJ2-4|16|TRBD1
TGCAGTGCTAGGGACTCAGGGGGATTAGCCAAAAACATTCAGTACTTC
CSARDSGGLAKNIQYF
>TRBV28|-|TRBJ1-2|13|TRBD1
TGTGCCAGCAGACCGACAGGGGAGTATGGCTACACCTTC
CASRPTGEYGYTF
>TRBV18|-|TRBJ2-1|15|-
TGTGCCAGCTCACGGACTGGATCCGGATCGAGTGAGCAGTTCTTC
CASSRTGSGSSEQFF
>TRBV4-1|-|TRBJ2-7|22|-
TGCGCCAGCAGCCAAGAATGGGGATCGGGGGTTCTTAAGAATAACTACGTAAAATCTCAGTACTTC
CASSQEWGSGVLKNNYVKSQYF
>TRBV6-2/TRBV6-3|few|TRBJ2-1|16|TRBD1
TGTGCCAGCAGTAATCCACCGGGACAGGGGAACAATGAGCAGTTCTTC
CASSNPPGQGNNEQFF
>TRBV6-2/TRBV6-3|many|TRBJ2-6|13|-
TGTGCCAGCAGGGGGTCTGGGGCCAACGTCCTGACTTTC
CASRGSGANVLTF
>TRBV20-1|few|TRBJ2-5|14|-
TGCAGTGCTAGAGAAAGCCTAGTGCAAGAGACCCAGTACTTC
CSARESLVQETQYF
>TRBV29-1|many|TRBJ2-7|13|-
TGCAGCGTGGGGGAAGGAATAGCCTACGAGCAGTACTTC
CSVGEGIAYEQYF
>TRBV2|few|TRBJ2-3|17|TRBD2
TGTGCCAGCAGTCCCGGGACTAGCGGGAGGGGGACAGATACGCAGTATTTT
CASSPGTSGRGTDTQYF
>TRBV12-3/TRBV12-4|few|TRBJ2-7|14|-
TGTGCCAGCAGTGACCGACGGATTACCTACGAGCAGTACTTC
CASSDRRITYEQYF
>TRBV7-2|-|TRBJ2-4|16|-
TGTGCCAGCAGCGATAAGGACGGTGGAGCCAAAAACATTCAGTACTTC
CASSDKDGGAKNIQYF
>TRBV7-2|-|TRBJ2-1|13|-
TGTGCCAGCAGCTCCCACCGGGACAATGAGCAGTTCTTC
CASSSHRDNEQFF
>TRBV28|-|TRBJ2-5|15|-
TGTGCCAGCAGTTTAATTAATCCTCGGCAAGAGACCCAGTACTTC
CASSLINPRQETQYF
>TRBV12-3/TRBV12-4|-|TRBJ1-5|15|-
TGTGCCAGCAGTTTAGCATCGGCAGGGGACCAGCCCCAGCATTTT
CASSLASAGDQPQHF
>TRBV6-2/TRBV6-3|few|TRBJ2-5|13|-
TGTGCCAGCAGTAACTCCCCGGTTGGGGAGCAGTACTTC
CASSNSPVGEQYF
>TRBV24-1|-|TRBJ2-7|17|TRBD2
TGTGCCACCAGTGACCGTCGGGGAGGGAGTAGCTCCTACGAGCAGTACTTC
CATSDRRGGSSSYEQYF
>TRBV20-1|few|TRBJ2-3|15|TRBD1
TGTAGTGCTAGAGATCACGGACAGGGCACAGATACGCAGTATTTT
CSARDHGQGTDTQYF
>TRBV7-2|-|TRBJ2-1|14|-
TGTGCCAGCAGCCCTCGTGCATATCAAGAGACCCAGTTCTTC
CASSPRAYQETQFF
>TRBV6-5|-|TRBJ2-3|15|TRBD2
TGTGCCAGCAGTTACGGTAGCGGGAAAAGAGATACGCAGTATTTT
CASSYGSGKRDTQYF
>TRBV4-3|-|TRBJ1-2|16|TRBD1
TGCGCCAGCAGCAAAGGGACAGAGGGCTCTCACTATGGCTACACCTTC
CASSKGTEGSHYGYTF
>TRBV5-6|-|TRBJ2-3|15|TRBD1
TGTGCCAGCAGCGACCGGGACAGCTACACAGATACGCAGTATTTT
CASSDRDSYTDTQYF
>TRBV6-2/TRBV6-3|-|TRBJ1-1|11|-
TGTGCCAGCAGTTACACTGGGGACGCTTTCTTT
CASSYTGDAFF
>TRBV18|once|TRBJ2-3|14|-
TGTGCCAGCTCACGGGACGGGGGCACAGATACGCAGTATTTT
CASSRDGGTDTQYF
>TRBV6-2/TRBV6-3|-|TRBJ2-6|14|TRBD1
TGTGCCAGCAGTCTTCGACAGGGCCTTCGCGTCCTGACTTTC
CASSLRQGLRVLTF